One and the same sample provided the 24 T cell receptor beta chains below, sequenced in a study of blood T cell repertoires in COVID-19. This table comes from immunoSEQ multiplex PCR, and its TCRdb copy is limited to in-frame clones, with some not included. The sample shows approximately 92,000 clones, roughly 89% of them seen only once. The sequencing sample was made of peripheral blood. The receptor set was obtained from a woman aged 55-69 years with COVID-19, enrolled during active disease.

This clone was seen a single time. The rearrangement links TRBV4-3 to TRBJ1-2; D is unresolved. There are 15 residues in the CDR3. Germline CDR1 and CDR2: LGHNA and YSLEER. Trimming stripped 0 bases from V and 2 bases from J, with 10 bases between. CDR3 DNA: TGCGCCAGCAGCCAAGATCGGGAATGGAACTATGGCTACACCTTC. Translation gives CASSQDREWNYGYTF.

The chain recombines TRBV5-1 with TRBJ2-3; 10 nucleotides line up with TRBD2. The CDR3 is made up of 16 amino acids. Germline values: CDR1 SGHRS, CDR2 YFSETQ. J was trimmed by 1 base and V by 0 bases; bases with no gene match: 2. This CDR3 reads CASSLGTSGGTDTQYF. The CDR3, as DNA: TGCGCCAGCAGCTTGGGGACTAGCGGAGGCACAGATACGCAGTATTTT.

The chain links TRBV29-1 to TRBJ2-7; the D is unclear. Germline V gene sequence: CDR1 SQVTM, CDR2 ANQGSEA. V lost 7 bases and J 4 bases, leaving 11 bases between the germline ends. This CDR3 is built from 11 residues. The CDR3 DNA sequence: TGCAGCGCGCTGGCCCAGTACGAGCAGTACTTC. Amino acids: CSALAQYEQYF.

Only a few counts were recorded for this clone. The chain's CDR3 is CASSYSPAGETYEQYF. In nucleotides, the CDR3 is TGTGCCAGCAGTTACTCTCCAGCGGGGGAAACCTACGAGCAGTACTTC. The chain recombines TRBV6-2 or TRBV6-3 with TRBJ2-7; TRBD2 aligns across 8 bases. V lost 0 bases to trimming and J lost 2 bases; unmatched junction nucleotides: 6. CDR1 is MNHEY, CDR2 SVGEGT, per germline. This CDR3 has 16 amino acids.

The chain joins TRBV4-1 to TRBJ1-4; 8 bases are a match to TRBD1. The length of the CDR3 is 18 residues. V trimming: 1 base; J trimming: 4 bases; junction bases outside the gene matches: 11. CDR1 is MGHRA, CDR2 YSYEKL, per germline. DNA for the CDR3: TGCGCCAGCAGCCAAGTCGGATACAGGGGGAAGGATAATGAAAAACTGTTTTTT. Protein: CASSQVGYRGKDNEKLFF.

This clone has a handful of counts. V is TRBV5-1 and J is TRBJ2-1, with 12 positions matching TRBD1. The CDR3 has 16 amino acids. Germline lookup yields CDR1 SGHRS and CDR2 YFSETQ. J lost 2 bases, V lost 4 bases, and 4 bases had no gene match. The CDR3 here is CASSAGTGGTYNEQFF. Here the CDR3 DNA reads TGCGCCAGCAGCGCCGGGACAGGGGGCACCTACAATGAGCAGTTCTTC.

The V call is TRBV11-2, the J call TRBJ1-6; possible D gene TRBD1, 5 bases. The germline V gene encodes CDR1 SGHAT and CDR2 FQNNGV. The CDR3 is 13 amino acids. Trimming took off 5 bases at V and 8 bases at J, with 10 bases between the two ends. CDR3 coding DNA: TGTGCCAGCAGCATGACAGTTGATTCACCCCTCCACTTT. Its translation: CASSMTVDSPLHF.

V is TRBV2 and J is TRBJ1-2; D might be TRBD1 (6 bases). The germline V gene has CDR1 SNHLY and CDR2 FYNNEI. The CDR3 runs to 12 residues. Trimming pared 6 bases from V and 5 bases from J, leaving 10 bases between. The CDR3 region is CASRSTGYGYTF. The CDR3 DNA sequence: TGTGCCAGCAGATCGACAGGTTATGGCTACACCTTC.

CDR3 DNA: TGTGCCAGCAGCGAGCATGTGAACACTGAAGCTTTCTTT. It encodes CASSEHVNTEAFF. The chain has TRBV11-2 and TRBJ1-1; D is undetermined. This CDR3 comprises 13 residues. V was shortened by 5 bases and J by 0 bases, with 7 bases between the two germline ends. CDR1 and CDR2 (germline): SGHAT, FQNNGV.

The CDR3 here is CASSLGQGGQPQHF. For the CDR3, the DNA is TGTGCCAGCAGTCTCGGACAGGGTGGTCAGCCCCAGCATTTT. The chain links TRBV6-1 to TRBJ1-5, with 8 bases lining up with TRBD1. Trimming cost V 5 bases and J 6 bases; bases outside gene matches: 6. This CDR3 has 14 residues. CDR1 and CDR2 from the germline V gene are MNHNS and SASEGT.

The V gene is TRBV7-6, the J gene TRBJ1-1; D is unresolved. The V end was cut by 5 bases, the J end by 1 base, with 14 bases between. Germline V gene data show CDR1 as SGHVS and CDR2 as FNYEAQ. The CDR3 length is 15 residues. In DNA, the CDR3 is TGTGCCAGCAGCCACAGTGCTCAGCCGAACACTGAAGCTTTCTTT. Its protein product is CASSHSAQPNTEAFF.

The V call is TRBV4-1, the J call TRBJ2-1, with 8 nucleotides matching TRBD2. Germline V gene lookup returns CDR1 MGHRA and CDR2 YSYEKL. V lost 4 bases to trimming and J lost 7 bases; unmatched junction nucleotides: 12. The CDR3 extends over 16 amino acids. CDR3 DNA sequence: TGCGCCAGCAGCCTGGGGGTAGCGGGGCCGGGGAATGAGCAGTTCTTC. As protein: CASSLGVAGPGNEQFF.

The chain joins TRBV30 to TRBJ2-2; no definite D call. The ends were cut back, 4 bases at V and 4 bases at J, with 4 bases in the middle. The CDR3 loop spans 11 amino acids. Germline assignment: CDR1 GTSNPN and CDR2 SVGIG (reference sequence). For the CDR3, the DNA is TGTGCCTGGACCGGCACCGGGGAGCTGTTTTTT. Encoded protein: CAWTGTGELFF.

This chain uses TRBV6-6 with TRBJ1-1; no definite D call. Looked up from germline, CDR1 is MNHNY and CDR2 is SVGAGI (reference sequence). V was clipped by 0 bases and J by 10 bases, with 12 bases between them. The CDR3 contains 13 residues. This CDR3 is CASSYSDGGGAFF. CDR3 bases: TGTGCCAGCAGTTACTCCGATGGAGGCGGAGCTTTCTTT.

This sequence joins TRBV6-5 and TRBJ2-5, with a weak D call TRBD1 (5 bases). The CDR3 extends over 13 amino acids. Trimming removed 4 bases at V and 4 bases at J, with 10 bases between. CDR1 and CDR2 from the germline V gene are MNHEY and SVGAGI. This chain's CDR3 is CASSFQGGETQYF. The CDR3 region has the DNA TGTGCCAGCAGTTTTCAGGGCGGAGAGACCCAGTACTTC.

The chain carries TRBV19 and TRBJ2-3, with 7 bases lining up with TRBD2. This CDR3 comprises 12 residues. The germline gives CDR1 LNHDA, CDR2 SQIVND (reference sequence). After removal of 7 bases from V and 4 bases from J, the junction contained 2 bases not matched to a gene. The DNA of the CDR3 is TGTGCCAGTATGGGGGGGGCAGATACGCAGTATTTT. This sequence encodes CASMGGADTQYF.

J is TRBJ1-1 and V is TRBV14, with TRBD1 as a possible D gene (6 bases). Germline V gives CDR1 SGHDN, CDR2 FVKESK. V was shortened by 5 bases and J by 4 bases, with 14 bases between the two germline ends. The CDR3 is 14 residues long. This CDR3 reads CASSSRTESTEAFF. The CDR3 coding sequence is TGTGCCAGCAGCTCCCGGACAGAGAGCACTGAAGCTTTCTTT. Looking up the rest from reference TRBV14 and TRBJ1-1 gives the full variable domain: EAGVTQFPSHSVIEKGQTVTLRCDPISGHDNLYWYRRVMGKEIKFLLHFVKESKQDESGMPNNRFLAERTGGTYSTLKVQPAELEDSGVYFCASSSRTESTEAFFGQGTRLTVV.

J is TRBJ1-6 and V is TRBV5-6; TRBD1 matches at 7 bases. The CDR3 is made up of 16 amino acids. V lost 0 bases and J lost 3; bases outside the gene matches: 3. Germline V gene data show CDR1 as SGHDT and CDR2 as YYEEEE. The DNA of the CDR3 is TGTGCCAGCAGCTTGGTGCGGGACAGCTATAATTCACCCCTCCACTTT. Its translation is CASSLVRDSYNSPLHF. The whole variable domain, filled in from reference TRBV5-6 and TRBJ1-6, reads DAGVTQSPTHLIKTRGQQVTLRCSPKSGHDTVSWYQQALGQGPQFIFQYYEEEERQRGNFPDRFSGHQFPNYSSELNVNALLLGDSALYLCASSLVRDSYNSPLHFGNGTRLTVT.

This chain connects TRBV7-2 to TRBJ2-2; TRBD1 is a possible D gene (5 bases). V lost 8 bases and J lost 1, with 14 bases in between. Germline V gene data show CDR1 as SGHTA and CDR2 as FQGNSA. The CDR3 is 15 amino acids. The CDR3 nucleotides are TGTGCCAGCCGACGGACACCCCTGAACACCGGGGAGCTGTTTTTT. Translation: CASRRTPLNTGELFF. Filled out from reference TRBV7-2 and TRBJ2-2, the complete variable domain reads GAGVSQSPSNKVTEKGKDVELRCDPISGHTALYWYRQSLGQGLEFLIYFQGNSAPDKSGLPSDRFSAERTGGSVSTLTIQRTQQEDSAVYLCASRRTPLNTGELFFGEGSRLTVL.

This clone was detected only a few times. The chain employs TRBV11-2 and TRBJ1-2, with D unclear. Trimming left V 3 bases short and J 6 bases short, with 20 bases between. The CDR3 has 16 residues. Germline V gene sequence: CDR1 SGHAT, CDR2 FQNNGV. CDR3 DNA sequence: TGTGCCAGCAGCTTGGTGCGCTCCGCAACTATAGATGGCTACACCTTC. Amino acid sequence: CASSLVRSATIDGYTF.

The gene calls are TRBV7-2 and TRBJ2-3; a possible D gene is TRBD2 (5 bases). The germline V and J ends were trimmed by 5 bases and 1 base, with 13 bases remaining between them. The CDR3 has 15 residues. Germline values: CDR1 SGHTA, CDR2 FQGNSA. DNA for the CDR3: TGTGCCAGCAGCCCCGGACTTCTCCGCACAGATACGCAGTATTTT. Translated, it gives CASSPGLLRTDTQYF.

The rearrangement links TRBV19 to TRBJ2-1, with D tentatively TRBD2 (6 bases). Trimming left V 3 bases short and J 6 bases short, with 9 bases between. The CDR3 is 13 residues long. Germline values: CDR1 LNHDA, CDR2 SQIVND (reference sequence). The CDR3: CASSILGGNEQFF. The CDR3 DNA reads as TGTGCCAGTAGTATTTTGGGGGGCAATGAGCAGTTCTTC.

This clone has more than one count but fewer than ten. The chain recombines TRBV2 with TRBJ2-7, with TRBD2 as a possible D gene (5 bases). Per the germline V gene, CDR1 is SNHLY and CDR2 is FYNNEI. The CDR3 covers 12 residues. The V gene lost 4 bases and the J gene lost 4 bases, with 8 bases spanning the gap. CDR3 residues: CASSVASYEQYF. The CDR3 DNA is TGTGCCAGCAGTGTAGCGTCGTACGAGCAGTACTTC. Variable domain in full (rest from reference TRBV2 and TRBJ2-7): EPEVTQTPSHQVTQMGQEVILRCVPISNHLYFYWYRQILGQKVEFLVSFYNNEISEKSEIFDDQFSVERPDGSNFTLKIRSTKLEDSAMYFCASSVASYEQYFGPGTRLTVT.

The rearrangement joins TRBV18 to TRBJ2-1; D perhaps matches TRBD2 (5 bases). The germline V gene has CDR1 KGHSH and CDR2 LQKENI. The V end was cut by 2 bases, the J end by 2 bases, with 10 bases between. The CDR3 has 15 residues. CDR3 sequence: CASSPRSGTYNEQFF. The CDR3 region has the DNA TGTGCCAGCTCACCAAGGAGCGGCACCTACAATGAGCAGTTCTTC. The complete variable domain, with remaining parts taken from reference TRBV18 and TRBJ2-1, reads NAGVMQNPRHLVRRRGQEARLRCSPMKGHSHVYWYRQLPEEGLKFMVYLQKENIIDESGMPKERFSAEFPKEGPSILRIQQVVRGDSAAYFCASSPRSGTYNEQFFGPGTRLTVL.